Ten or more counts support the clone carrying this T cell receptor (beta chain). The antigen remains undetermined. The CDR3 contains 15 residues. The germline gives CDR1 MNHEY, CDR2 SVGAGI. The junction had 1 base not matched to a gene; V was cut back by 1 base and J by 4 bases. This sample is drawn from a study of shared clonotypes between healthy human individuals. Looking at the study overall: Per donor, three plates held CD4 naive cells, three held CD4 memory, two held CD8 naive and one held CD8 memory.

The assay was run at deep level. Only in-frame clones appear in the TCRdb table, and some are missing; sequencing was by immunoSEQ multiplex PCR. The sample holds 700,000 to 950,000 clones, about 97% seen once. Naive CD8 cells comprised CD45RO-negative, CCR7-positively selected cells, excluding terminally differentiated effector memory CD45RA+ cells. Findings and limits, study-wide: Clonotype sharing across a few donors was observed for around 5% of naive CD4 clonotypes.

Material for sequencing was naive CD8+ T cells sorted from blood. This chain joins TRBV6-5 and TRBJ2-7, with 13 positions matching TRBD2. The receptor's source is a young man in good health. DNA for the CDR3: TGTGCCAGCAGTTACTGGACTAGCGGGAGTTACGAGCAGTACTTC. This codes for CASSYWTSGSYEQYF.